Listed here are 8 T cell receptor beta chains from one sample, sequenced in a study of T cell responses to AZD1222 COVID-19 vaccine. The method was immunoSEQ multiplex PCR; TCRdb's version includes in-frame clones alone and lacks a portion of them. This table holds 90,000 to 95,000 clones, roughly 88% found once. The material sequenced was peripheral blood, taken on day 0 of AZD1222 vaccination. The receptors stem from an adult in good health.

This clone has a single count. Written as DNA, the CDR3 is TGTGCCATCACCGAGGACAGGGCAGGTACTGAAGCTTTCTTT. Protein sequence: CAITEDRAGTEAFF. This chain joins TRBV10-3 and TRBJ1-1; TRBD1 matches at 8 bases. CDR3 length: 14 residues. Unmatched junction bases numbered 9, after V lost 7 bases and J lost 5 bases. CDR1 and CDR2 from the germline V gene are ENHRY and SYGVKD.

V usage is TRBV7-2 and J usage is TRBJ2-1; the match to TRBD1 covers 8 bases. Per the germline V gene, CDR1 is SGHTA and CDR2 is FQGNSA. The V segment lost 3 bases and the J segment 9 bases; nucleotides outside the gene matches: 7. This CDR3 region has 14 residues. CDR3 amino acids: CASSFLQGASEQFF. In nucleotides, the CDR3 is TGTGCCAGCAGCTTTCTCCAGGGGGCGAGTGAGCAGTTCTTC.

The CDR3 here is CASSYSISTLYEQYF. CDR3 in DNA: TGTGCCAGCAGTTACTCGATTAGCACCCTCTACGAGCAGTACTTC. The chain uses TRBV6-2 or TRBV6-3 and TRBJ2-7, with unresolved D. V gave up 0 bases and J gave up 3 bases, with 12 bases separating them. Looked up from germline, CDR1 is MNHEY and CDR2 is SVGEGT. The CDR3 sequence is 15 residues long.

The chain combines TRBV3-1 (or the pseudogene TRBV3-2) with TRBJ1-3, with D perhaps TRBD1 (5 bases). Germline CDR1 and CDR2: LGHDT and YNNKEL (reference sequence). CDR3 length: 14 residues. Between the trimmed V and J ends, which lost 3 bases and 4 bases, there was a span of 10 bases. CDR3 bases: TGTGCCAGCAGCCACCAAGGGGCCGGAAACACCATATATTTT. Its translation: CASSHQGAGNTIYF.

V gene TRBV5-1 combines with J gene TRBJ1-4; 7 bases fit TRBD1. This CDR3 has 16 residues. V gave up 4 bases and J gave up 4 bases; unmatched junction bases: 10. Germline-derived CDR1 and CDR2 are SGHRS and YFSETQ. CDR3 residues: CASSPSGGQLNEKLFF. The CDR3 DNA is TGCGCCAGCAGCCCGTCCGGGGGACAGCTTAATGAAAAACTGTTTTTT. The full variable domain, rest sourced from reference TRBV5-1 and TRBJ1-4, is KAGVTQTPRYLIKTRGQQVTLSCSPISGHRSVSWYQQTPGQGLQFLFEYFSETQRNKGNFPGRFSGRQFSNSRSEMNVSTLELGDSALYLCASSPSGGQLNEKLFFGSGTQLSVL.

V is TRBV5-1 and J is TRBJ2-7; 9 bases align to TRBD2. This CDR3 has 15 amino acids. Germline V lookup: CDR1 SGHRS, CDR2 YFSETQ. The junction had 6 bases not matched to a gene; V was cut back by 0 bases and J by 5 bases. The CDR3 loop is CASSLEASGIHEQYF. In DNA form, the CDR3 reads TGCGCCAGCAGCTTGGAGGCTAGCGGGATCCACGAGCAGTACTTC.

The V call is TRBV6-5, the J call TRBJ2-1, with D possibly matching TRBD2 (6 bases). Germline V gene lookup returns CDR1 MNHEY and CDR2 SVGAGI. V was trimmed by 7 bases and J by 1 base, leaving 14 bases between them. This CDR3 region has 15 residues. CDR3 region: CASTKGTLSYNEQFF. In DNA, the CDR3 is TGTGCCAGCACCAAGGGGACTCTGTCCTACAATGAGCAGTTCTTC.

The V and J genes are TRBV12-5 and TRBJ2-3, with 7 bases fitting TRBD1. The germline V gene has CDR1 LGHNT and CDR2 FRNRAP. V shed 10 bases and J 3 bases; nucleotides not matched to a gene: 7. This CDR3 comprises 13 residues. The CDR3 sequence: CATADRVTDTQYF. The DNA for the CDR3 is TGTGCTACCGCCGACAGGGTAACAGATACGCAGTATTTT. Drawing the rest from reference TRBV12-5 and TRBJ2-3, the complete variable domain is DARVTQTPRHKVTEMGQEVTMRCQPILGHNTVFWYRQTMMQGLELLAYFRNRAPLDDSGMPKDRFSAEMPDATLATLKIQPSEPRDSAVYFCATADRVTDTQYFGPGTRLTVL.